Following are 14 T cell receptor beta chains from one sample sequenced in a study of blood T cell repertoires in COVID-19. Assay: immunoSEQ multiplex PCR; the TCRdb copy retains only in-frame clones and omits some. The sample holds more than 80,000 clones, 80% seen once. The sample consisted of peripheral blood. The receptors come from a human donor in a cohort sampled during active COVID-19.

This chain joins TRBV4-2 and TRBJ2-7; 12 bases agree with TRBD2. The CDR3 consists of 19 residues. Germline values: CDR1 LGHNA, CDR2 YNFKEQ. Unmatched junction bases numbered 9, after V lost 0 bases and J lost 0 bases. DNA of the CDR3: TGTGCCAGCAGCCAAGACGGCCTAGCGGGAGGGTCTTTCTCCTACGAGCAGTACTTC. This encodes CASSQDGLAGGSFSYEQYF.

About this clone itself: This sample also contains other DNA sequences that code for the same CDR3. The genes are TRBV9 and TRBJ1-5; no definite D call. This CDR3 is built from 14 residues. CDR1 is SGDLS and CDR2 is YYNGEE in the germline V gene. Trimming left V 3 bases short and J 1 base short, with 8 bases between. CDR3 region: CASSGEGSNQPQHF. The CDR3 DNA reads TGTGCCAGCAGCGGGGAGGGCAGCAATCAGCCCCAGCATTTT.

The chain couples TRBV15 to TRBJ2-4; D is perhaps TRBD1 (6 bases). The germline gives CDR1 LNHNV, CDR2 YYDKDF (reference sequence). The CDR3 has 16 amino acids. The V and J ends lost 5 bases and 1 base respectively, with 15 bases between them. CDR3 sequence (DNA): TGTGCCACCAGCCGGCCTACAGGGTGGGCCAAAAACATTCAGTACTTC. It encodes CATSRPTGWAKNIQYF.

This chain connects TRBV6-6 to TRBJ2-2, with 7 bases identical to TRBD1. The germline V gene encodes CDR1 MNHNY and CDR2 SVGAGI (reference sequence). The CDR3 loop spans 13 amino acids. The J segment lost 7 bases and the V segment lost 6 bases, leaving 5 bases of the junction unmatched. The CDR3 loop is CASSLQGNGELFF. CDR3 DNA sequence: TGTGCCAGCAGCCTACAGGGGAACGGGGAGCTGTTTTTT.

This clone was detected only a few times. The CDR3 reads CASRETSVSTDTQYF. CDR3 nucleotides: TGTGCCAGCAGAGAAACTAGCGTTAGCACAGATACGCAGTATTTT. The chain recombines TRBV28 with TRBJ2-3; 7 nucleotides line up with TRBD2. The CDR3 loop spans 15 amino acids. V shed 6 bases, J shed 0 bases, and the junction held 6 bases outside the gene matches. Per the germline V gene, CDR1 is MDHEN and CDR2 is SYDVKM.

This clone was observed once. This chain joins TRBV3-1 (or the pseudogene TRBV3-2) and TRBJ2-3, with D tentatively TRBD2 (6 bases). With 5 bases removed from V and 6 bases from J, the gap between germline ends came to 21 bases. The CDR3 has 16 residues. The germline gives CDR1 LGHDT, CDR2 YNNKEL (reference sequence). CDR3 in amino acids: CASSIYGAGNRDTQYF. DNA for the CDR3: TGTGCCAGCAGCATCTACGGGGCGGGAAATAGGGATACGCAGTATTTT.

This clone came up a few times. The J gene is TRBJ1-1, the V gene TRBV12-3 or TRBV12-4; possibly TRBD1 for D (5 bases). The ends were cut back, 6 bases at V and 2 bases at J, with 10 bases in the middle. The CDR3 length is 13 residues. The CDR3 nucleotides are TGTGCCAGCAGCCGGACACGAAACACTGAAGCTTTCTTT. It encodes CASSRTRNTEAFF.

The chain links TRBV24-1 to TRBJ2-1; 9 nucleotides match TRBD1. CDR1 KGHDR and CDR2 SFDVKD come from the germline V gene. V shed 2 bases, J shed 10 bases, and the junction held 32 bases outside the gene matches. The CDR3 has 23 residues. The CDR3 is CATSDSRQVNIVGTGYISMEQFF. In DNA, the CDR3 is TGTGCCACCAGTGATTCGAGGCAGGTTAACATTGTGGGGACAGGGTATATATCAATGGAGCAGTTCTTC.

The chain uses TRBV4-1 and TRBJ2-5; 11 positions match TRBD2. V lost 2 bases, J lost 0 bases, and 5 bases stayed unmatched. Germline loops: CDR1 MGHRA, CDR2 YSYEKL. The CDR3 runs 17 residues. In DNA form, the CDR3 reads TGCGCCAGCAGCCAAACTAGCGGGGGTACCTACCAAGAGACCCAGTACTTC. Its protein product is CASSQTSGGTYQETQYF.

This chain connects TRBV28 to TRBJ1-4; no reliable D call. Trimming left V 6 bases short and J 7 bases short, with 12 bases between. The CDR3 runs 13 residues. Germline loops: CDR1 MDHEN, CDR2 SYDVKM. For the CDR3, the DNA is TGTGCCAGCAGCCTCACCGAGGCTGAAAAACTGTTTTTT. Its translation: CASSLTEAEKLFF.

The gene calls are TRBV28 and TRBJ1-2; tentative D call: TRBD1 (6 bases). The germline V and J ends were trimmed by 6 bases and 8 bases, with 19 bases remaining between them. This CDR3 has 14 amino acids. Germline V lookup: CDR1 MDHEN, CDR2 SYDVKM. CDR3 nucleotide sequence: TGTGCCAGCAGCCTCCTGGGAGGGGGACGCGGCTACACCTTC. As protein: CASSLLGGGRGYTF.

The chain employs TRBV3-1 (or the pseudogene TRBV3-2) and TRBJ1-2; D gene unclear. V was pared by 1 base and J by 8 bases, with 11 bases between. This CDR3 region has 13 residues. CDR1 is LGHDT, CDR2 YNNKEL, per germline (reference sequence). CDR3 DNA: TGTGCCAGCAGCCAAGGAGGGCTAAGCGGCTACACCTTC. Protein sequence: CASSQGGLSGYTF.

In this sample, this clone turned up a few times. The J gene is TRBJ1-3, the V gene TRBV3-1 (or the pseudogene TRBV3-2); D is perhaps TRBD1 (6 bases). Germline V gene lookup returns CDR1 LGHDT and CDR2 YNNKEL (reference sequence). The V end lost 6 bases, the J end lost 2 bases, and 11 bases lay between the germline ends. The CDR3 totals 14 residues. The CDR3, as DNA: TGTGCCAGCAGTTACAGGGATCCTGGAAACACCATATATTTT. Translation: CASSYRDPGNTIYF.

The CDR3 region has the DNA TGTGCCAGCAGCCAATTGGAGGGCGAAAAACTGTTTTTT. Translation gives CASSQLEGEKLFF. This chain uses TRBV16 with TRBJ1-4; D ambiguous. Trimming cost V 1 base and J 8 bases, with 8 bases left between them. Germline V CDR1 and CDR2: KGHSY, FQNENV. This CDR3 region has 13 residues.